This TCR beta chain was observed in a study of T-cell memory formation after mild COVID-19. In this sample, this clonotype turned up a few times. The antigen remains undetermined. It was 5'RACE with constant-segment primers that produced the TCR alpha and TCR beta cDNA libraries, which carried sample barcodes and UMIs. TCRdb fed the 5' RACE reads into MiXCR, producing one record per CDR3 protein. This sample has 200,000 or so distinct CDR3 sequences; 16% occur once, and the top ten carry about 2%. The CDR3 covers 14 residues. The V and J ends lost 4 bases and 7 bases respectively, with 15 bases between them. Whole-study results and caveats: Clones that shrank (day 15 to 85) were balanced CD4/CD8, whereas later expanders leaned CD4+. Pre-infection memory contained some responding clones, which suggested that cross-reactive memory had joined.

The rearrangement uses TRBV12-3 or TRBV12-4 and TRBJ2-3; D uncertain. Input material: PBMCs or a T cell subset sorted from them (not recorded which). This sequence originates from an adult woman who had mild COVID-19 (a few samples of this study predate the infection). Cell type and time point are not known. DNA for the CDR3: TGTGCCAGCAGTTATTTGGACGGTGGGAATACGCAGTATTTT. Its protein product is CASSYLDGGNTQYF.